The sequence of this TCR beta chain was determined in a study of metastatic and nonmetastatic thyroid tumors (dated by TCRdb to 2019 to 2021). Concerning the study at large: Repertoires were compared across peripheral blood and tumor or nodule tissue samples from malignant and benign thyroid patients. What the research found in general, with its limitations: TCR beta diversity was reported as significantly higher in malignant tumors than in benign nodules, in both blood and tumor samples.

V drops 4 bases and J drops 2 bases, leaving 18 bases in between. Reading from cysteine to phenylalanine, the CDR3 counts 17 amino acids. The entry retains the CDR3 DNA only, 51 bases that are in frame from base 1. CDR1 and CDR2, looked up from the germline V gene, are SGDLS and YYNGEE. Preparation of the library involved PCR. The sequencer was an Illumina HiSeq 4000. High-throughput sequencing was used to profile the CDR3 region of the TCR beta-chain in every patient. The paper's processing steps were these. Drawing on CDR3 differences between clinicopathological groups, the researchers built a classifier meant to tell apart patients with distant-metastatic papillary thyroid cancer. The Shannon index was used to assess repertoire diversity, and the Morisita-Horn index was used to assess tumor-blood repertoire similarity. TCRdb reprocessed the public reads (quality trimming at Q25 with fastp, clone calling with MiXCR) and kept in-frame beta chains. In this record, the V and J calls reflect TCRdb's handling and not the investigators' own analysis. The sample includes 20,000 to 25,000 clones, with about 40% observed a single time. The biggest ten clones account for 22% of the sample.

For this clone: This clone's antigen is unknown. Base-call qualities are not available, and no considerably larger clone is one nucleotide away.

No patient had received any treatment before thyroid surgery. Using T-cell receptor beta sequencing, the researchers looked back retrospectively at clinical samples from patients, gathered between about 2011 and 2019. This sequence was found in a male donor with papillary thyroid cancer or a benign thyroid nodule (not recorded which). Some clones in this sample may be carry-over from other donors' samples. The specimen sequenced was blood. The V gene is TRBV9 and the J gene is TRBJ2-2, with a tentative D gene TRBD1 over 7 matching bases. The CDR3 protein sequence reads: CASSSPVRGDNTGELFF. Here is the DNA: TGTGCCAGCAGCAGCCCAGTCAGGGGGGACAACACCGGGGAGCTGTTTTTT.